This TCR beta chain was documented in a study of T cells after yellow fever vaccination. Findings and caveats of the study: A large majority of primary-vaccination clones showed up again after the booster (roughly 95% CD4, roughly 88% CD8).

About this clonotype: Its target is not known.

Using its own MiXCR run on the 5' RACE reads, TCRdb lists one record per CDR3 protein. The repertoire consists of a few hundred thousand distinct CDR3 sequences, with around 8.1% occurring once and the leading ten covering roughly 15%. The sample in question was PBMCs, obtained around 45 days after the first yellow fever vaccination. The origin of this receptor is a man between 18 and 29 years old who received the YFV17D yellow fever vaccine.

CDR3 in amino acids: CASSLTTGDSLSYEQYF. Here the CDR3 DNA reads TGTGCCAGCAGCCTCACGACAGGGGACTCCCTCTCCTACGAGCAGTACTTC. The rearrangement joins TRBV6-1 to TRBJ2-7, with 8 bases matching TRBD1. This CDR3 is built from 17 residues. J gave up 0 bases and V 6 bases, and 13 bases lay outside the gene matches. Per the germline V gene, CDR1 is MNHNS and CDR2 is SASEGT.